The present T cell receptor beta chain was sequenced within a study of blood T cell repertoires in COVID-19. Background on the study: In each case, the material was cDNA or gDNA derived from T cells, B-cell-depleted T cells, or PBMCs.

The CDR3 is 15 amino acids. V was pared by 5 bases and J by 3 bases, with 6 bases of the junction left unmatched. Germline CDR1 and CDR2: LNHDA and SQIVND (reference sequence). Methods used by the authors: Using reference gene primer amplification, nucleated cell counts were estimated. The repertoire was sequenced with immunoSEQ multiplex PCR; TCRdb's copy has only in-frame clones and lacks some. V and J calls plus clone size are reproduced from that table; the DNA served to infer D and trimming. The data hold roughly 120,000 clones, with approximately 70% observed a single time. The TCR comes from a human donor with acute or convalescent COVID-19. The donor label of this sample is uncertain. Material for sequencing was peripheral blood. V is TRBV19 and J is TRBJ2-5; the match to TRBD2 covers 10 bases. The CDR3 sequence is CASSPRLAGEETQYF. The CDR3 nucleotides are TGTGCCAGTAGTCCACGACTAGCGGGCGAAGAGACCCAGTACTTC.